The 21 T cell receptor beta chains listed next were all sequenced from one sample in a study of cytomegalovirus exposure and HLA in healthy donors. With 60 Vbeta and 13 Jbeta primers, the PCR was carried out. The protocol was immunoSEQ multiplex PCR, while the TCRdb copy is restricted to in-frame clones and leaves out a portion. The table includes 150,000 to 200,000 clones, more than 70% detected once. Sequencing used PBMCs. The receptors shown here come from a male donor in good health and CMV-seropositive.

The chain employs TRBV7-2 and TRBJ2-6, with a weak D call TRBD2 (5 bases). There are 19 residues in the CDR3. The germline V and J ends were trimmed by 5 bases and 0 bases, with 20 bases remaining between them. Per the germline V gene, CDR1 is SGHTA and CDR2 is FQGNSA. CDR3 DNA sequence: TGTGCCAGCAGCCCCTTGGGGAGCGCCCGGAGCTCTGGGGCCAACGTCCTGACTTTC. Residues: CASSPLGSARSSGANVLTF.

V usage is TRBV10-1 and J usage is TRBJ2-4; D not resolved. The V gene lost 6 bases and the J gene lost 1 base, with 13 bases spanning the gap. Germline lookup yields CDR1 WNHNN and CDR2 SYGVQD (reference sequence). The CDR3 contains 15 residues. The CDR3 spells CASRPDFVAKNIQYF. DNA for the CDR3: TGCGCCAGCAGACCCGACTTTGTCGCCAAAAACATTCAGTACTTC.

The V and J genes are TRBV7-9 and TRBJ2-1; the match to TRBD2 covers 9 bases. The CDR3 length is 16 residues. CDR1 and CDR2 from the germline V gene are SEHNR and FQNEAQ (reference sequence). V shed 4 bases, J shed 4 bases, and the junction held 8 bases outside the gene matches. For the CDR3, the DNA is TGTGCCAGCAGCTCCTTTAGCGGGAGTCAATACAATGAGCAGTTCTTC. It translates to CASSSFSGSQYNEQFF.

CDR3 protein: CASSPQLRGSYEQYF. CDR3 in DNA: TGTGCCAGTAGTCCCCAGTTGCGGGGCTCCTACGAGCAGTACTTC. The chain joins TRBV19 to TRBJ2-7; tentative D call: TRBD2 (6 bases). Trimming removed 5 bases at V and 0 bases at J, with 14 bases between. CDR3 size: 15 residues. Germline CDR1 LNHDA, CDR2 SQIVND (reference sequence).

The genes are TRBV5-1 and TRBJ1-2; D remains unclear. The V gene lost 0 bases and the J gene lost 6 bases, with 9 bases spanning the gap. Germline assignment: CDR1 SGHRS and CDR2 YFSETQ. This CDR3 spans 13 amino acids. The CDR3 bases are TGCGCCAGCAGCTTGGCCGGGATGCATGGCTACACCTTC. Translating gives CASSLAGMHGYTF.

The chain combines TRBV5-8 with TRBJ2-3, with a tentative D call TRBD1 (6 bases). V dropped 0 bases and J dropped 1 base, with 15 bases sitting between them. The germline gives CDR1 SGHTS, CDR2 YDEGEE. The CDR3 has 17 amino acids. CDR3 region: CASSLAMGAPGTDTQYF. The CDR3 nucleotides are TGTGCCAGCAGCTTGGCCATGGGGGCCCCAGGCACAGATACGCAGTATTTT.

The gene calls are TRBV6-5 and TRBJ1-1, with D perhaps matching TRBD1 (5 bases). The germline CDR1 and CDR2 sequences are MNHEY and SVGAGI. The V gene lost 5 bases and the J gene lost 2 bases, with 12 bases spanning the gap. This CDR3 contains 14 residues. The DNA of the CDR3 is TGTGCCAGCAGTCCGTGGACACTCAACACTGAAGCTTTCTTT. Its protein is CASSPWTLNTEAFF.

V and J are TRBV7-8 and TRBJ2-7, with D hard to call. V dropped 1 base and J dropped 0 bases, with 16 bases sitting between them. This CDR3 comprises 17 residues. CDR1 is SGHVS, CDR2 FQNEAQ, per germline. The CDR3 loop is CASSLVSQDTYSYEQYF. DNA of the CDR3: TGTGCCAGCAGCTTAGTTTCCCAAGACACCTACTCCTACGAGCAGTACTTC.

This chain uses TRBV7-2 with TRBJ2-5; unclear D gene. The germline V gene has CDR1 SGHTA and CDR2 FQGNSA. The V end was cut by 5 bases, the J end by 4 bases, with 14 bases between. The CDR3 runs 14 residues. This chain's CDR3 is CASSLRVVLETQYF. Here the CDR3 DNA reads TGTGCCAGCAGCCTCCGTGTTGTCTTAGAGACCCAGTACTTC.

The chain recombines TRBV4-2 with TRBJ2-1; 10 bases agree with TRBD2. Germline V gene lookup returns CDR1 LGHNA and CDR2 YNFKEQ. The CDR3 is 18 residues long. Germline trimming cut 1 base from V and 4 bases from J; bases unmatched to any gene: 10. The CDR3 loop is CASSQAPQLAGVYNEQFF. The CDR3 region has the DNA TGTGCCAGCAGCCAAGCCCCCCAGCTAGCGGGAGTTTACAATGAGCAGTTCTTC.

This chain uses TRBV6-1 with TRBJ2-3; D is perhaps TRBD2 (5 bases). The CDR3 is 14 amino acids. Germline V lookup: CDR1 MNHNS, CDR2 SASEGT. The ends were cut back, 8 bases at V and 2 bases at J, with 14 bases in the middle. In nucleotides, the CDR3 is TGTGCCAGCGGTAGGGAGCGGAACACAGATACGCAGTATTTT. It codes for CASGRERNTDTQYF.

The DNA for the CDR3 is TGTGCCAGCAAGACTAGGACTGGCCCCCCGGAGCAGTTCTTC. It codes for CASKTRTGPPEQFF. The chain joins TRBV2 to TRBJ2-1; perhaps TRBD2 as D (6 bases). Germline CDR1 reads SNHLY; CDR2 reads FYNNEI. This CDR3 region has 14 residues. Trimming took 7 bases from V and 10 from J, leaving 20 bases between them.

J is TRBJ2-5 and V is TRBV4-1; 9 bases fit TRBD1. The germline V gene has CDR1 MGHRA and CDR2 YSYEKL. This CDR3 is built from 21 residues. J lost 11 bases, V lost 1 base, and 29 bases had no gene match. In DNA, the CDR3 is TGCGCCAGCAGCCAAGGGGCCCCCGGGACAGGGTGGCAGCGGGCGGCCTGGGAGCAGTACTTC. Translation: CASSQGAPGTGWQRAAWEQYF.

J is TRBJ2-2 and V is TRBV7-6; perhaps TRBD2 as D (5 bases). Trimming removed 5 bases from V and 0 bases from J, with 10 bases in between. Germline CDR1 SGHVS, CDR2 FNYEAQ. This CDR3 spans 15 amino acids. The CDR3 DNA reads as TGTGCCAGCAGCCGGGGTAGCGCGAACACCGGGGAGCTGTTTTTT. It is translated as CASSRGSANTGELFF.

This chain uses TRBV7-9 with TRBJ2-2; 7 nucleotides line up with TRBD2. V lost 1 base, J lost 0 bases, and 8 bases stayed unmatched. CDR1 and CDR2 from the germline V gene are SEHNR and FQNEAQ (reference sequence). CDR3 length: 18 amino acids. The CDR3 nucleotides are TGTGCCAGCAGCTTAGGGCATCTAGCGGCCGCGAACACCGGGGAGCTGTTTTTT. Protein sequence: CASSLGHLAAANTGELFF.

V gene TRBV5-1 combines with J gene TRBJ1-1; 8 bases agree with TRBD1. V gave up 2 bases and J gave up 7 bases; unmatched junction bases: 4. Germline CDR1 is SGHRS and CDR2 is YFSETQ. This CDR3 contains 13 residues. CDR3 in amino acids: CASSFRGLDEAFF. CDR3 bases: TGCGCCAGCAGCTTCAGGGGGCTTGATGAAGCTTTCTTT.

Details on this clone: A junction boundary mismatches the germline segment, possibly from a read error. This rearrangement joins TRBV7-7 to TRBJ2-1; 11 nucleotides align to TRBD1. CDR3 length: 18 amino acids. In germline, CDR1 is SSHAT, CDR2 FNYEAQ (reference sequence). This CDR3 is CASSLGTGGGSGVNEQFF. CDR3 nucleotides: TGTGCTAGCAGCTTAGGGACAGGGGGTGGGAGCGGAGTCAATGAGCAGTTCTTC.

The CDR3 loop is CASSPEGTLAYEQYF. The CDR3 DNA sequence: TGTGCCAGCAGCCCGGAAGGGACACTCGCCTACGAGCAGTACTTC. The rearrangement uses TRBV4-2 and TRBJ2-7, with a weak D call TRBD1 (6 bases). The germline V gene encodes CDR1 LGHNA and CDR2 YNFKEQ. The CDR3 consists of 15 residues. V gave up 4 bases and J gave up 2 bases, with 15 bases separating them.

This clone occurred a few times. DNA for the CDR3: TGCGCCAGCAGCTTGGCCCTAGCGGGAGGTTACAATGAGCAGTTCTTC. It encodes CASSLALAGGYNEQFF. This chain uses TRBV5-1 with TRBJ2-1; 11 bases fit TRBD2. V trimming: 0 bases; J trimming: 4 bases; junction bases outside the gene matches: 3. Germline CDR1 SGHRS, CDR2 YFSETQ. The CDR3 contains 16 residues.

This sequence joins TRBV27 and TRBJ1-4; 8 positions agree with TRBD1. This CDR3 has 20 residues. In germline, CDR1 is MNHEY, CDR2 SMNVEV (reference sequence). Unmatched junction bases numbered 21, after V lost 1 base and J lost 8 bases. CDR3 coding DNA: TGTGCCAGCAGTTTATTGGGGACAGGTCTCGGGGGCGCAGGCAGAGAAAAACTGTTTTTT. It encodes CASSLLGTGLGGAGREKLFF.

This clone came up once. The rearrangement joins TRBV7-8 to TRBJ1-1, with D tentatively TRBD1 (6 bases). Germline CDR1 SGHVS, CDR2 FQNEAQ. The CDR3 sequence is 15 residues long. V was shortened by 5 bases and J by 1 base, with 14 bases between the two germline ends. The chain's CDR3 is CASSPNRAGNTEAFF. CDR3 bases: TGTGCCAGCAGCCCAAACAGGGCGGGGAACACTGAAGCTTTCTTT.